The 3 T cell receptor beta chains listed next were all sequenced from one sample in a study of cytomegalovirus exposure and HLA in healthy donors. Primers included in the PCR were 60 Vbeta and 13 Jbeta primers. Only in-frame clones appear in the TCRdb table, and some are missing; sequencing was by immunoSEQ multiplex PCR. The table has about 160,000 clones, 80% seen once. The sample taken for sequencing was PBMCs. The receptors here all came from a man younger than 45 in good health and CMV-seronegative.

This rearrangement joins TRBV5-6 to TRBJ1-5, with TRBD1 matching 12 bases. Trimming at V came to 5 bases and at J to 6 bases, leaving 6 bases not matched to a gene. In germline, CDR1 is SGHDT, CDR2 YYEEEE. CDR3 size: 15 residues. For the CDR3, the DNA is TGTGCCAGCAGTTTCGGGACAGGGGGCATTCAGCCCCAGCATTTT. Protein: CASSFGTGGIQPQHF.

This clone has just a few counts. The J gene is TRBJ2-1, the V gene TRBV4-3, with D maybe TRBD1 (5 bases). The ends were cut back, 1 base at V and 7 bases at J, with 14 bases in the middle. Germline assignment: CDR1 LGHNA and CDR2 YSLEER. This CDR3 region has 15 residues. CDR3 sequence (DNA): TGCGCCAGCAGCCAAGGGCAGGGAATCAATAATGAGCAGTTCTTC. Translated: CASSQGQGINNEQFF.

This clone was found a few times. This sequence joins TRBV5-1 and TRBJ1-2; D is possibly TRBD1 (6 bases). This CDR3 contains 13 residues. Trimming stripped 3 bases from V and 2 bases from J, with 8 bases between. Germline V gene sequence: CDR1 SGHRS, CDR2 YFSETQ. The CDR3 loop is CASSSDSNYGYTF. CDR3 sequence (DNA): TGCGCCAGCAGCTCGGACAGCAACTATGGCTACACCTTC.